The present T cell receptor beta chain was sequenced within a study of T cells in Graves' hyperthyroidism and ophthalmopathy. Study-wide findings and caveats: Clonotypes that were expanded in thyroid above 0.001 mostly appeared in blood too. Median prediction lead before ophthalmopathy onset was 5 to 7.5 months with the model. Separating ophthalmopathy from stable hyperthyroidism was achieved by a 13 V-J model.

Amplified TCR beta CDR3 regions derived from RNA transcripts. Using the HTBI primer set, a first-round RT-PCR was run on the TCR CDR3. TCRdb re-analysed the multiplex PCR reads in MiXCR, keeping a single row per CDR3 protein. The sample records 300,000 to 450,000 distinct CDR3 sequences, approximately 13% being singletons. CDR3 size: 15 residues. Germline V gives CDR1 MNHEY, CDR2 SVGAGI. Trimming removed 2 bases from V and 0 bases from J, with 11 bases in between. This clonotype was found many times. Its antigen is undetermined. The receptor comes from a man aged 25-40 years with Graves' hyperthyroidism that later progressed to Graves' ophthalmopathy. V usage is TRBV6-5 and J usage is TRBJ2-7, with TRBD2 as a possible D gene (5 bases). Material: blood. This chain's CDR3 is CASSYNTGISYEQYF. The CDR3 nucleotides read TGTGCCAGCAGTTACAATACGGGAATCTCCTACGAGCAGTACTTC.